A selection of T cell receptor beta chains follows, all from one sample in a study of CD8+CD57+ T cells in acquired aplastic anemia. TCRdb reprocessed the reads via MiXCR and lists one record per CDR3 protein. The sample consists of about 190,000 distinct CDR3 sequences, around 59% of them appearing once. Sequences were obtained from sorted CD4+, CD8+, or CD8+CD57+ T cells (not recorded which) from PBMCs. The receptor set was obtained from a human donor in good health, serving as a control. The conserved cysteine and the conserved F or W are not part of the CDR3 here. Clone size appears in some rows only: once, few, many, or a class for an expanded clone.

v_gene	abundance	j_gene	CDR3aa
TRBV10-3	NA	TRBJ1-6	ASRYSQYNSPLH
TRBV6-1	NA	TRBJ1-2	ASSEFRGRVYGYT
TRBV7-8	many	TRBJ1-2	ASSLASGANYGYT
TRBV5-1	few	TRBJ1-6	ASRDRVNSPLH
TRBV20-1	many	TRBJ2-1	SARELAGASLSYNEQF
TRBV24-1	NA	TRBJ1-4	ATSAMTGGSEKLF
TRBV5-5	many	TRBJ1-1	ASSLGLQGHTEAF
TRBV10-3	NA	TRBJ1-6	AISELSTDYNSPLH
TRBV10-1	NA	TRBJ2-7	ASKLSNGSPYEQY
TRBV24-1	many	TRBJ2-3	ATAASGADTQY
TRBV7-3	NA	TRBJ1-6	ASSQGGLPPLH
TRBV12-5	NA	TRBJ1-1	ASGLVLVEPEAF
TRBV24-1	few	TRBJ2-1	ATSDPTSGGSNNEQF
TRBV10-3	NA	TRBJ1-6	AISAVDTRPLH
TRBV14	NA	TRBJ1-2	ASSQGLPGMGGYT
TRBV6-1	many	TRBJ1-1	ASSELHGGLVNTEAF
TRBV7-9	NA	TRBJ1-6	ASSLKSSDLGSPLH
TRBV9	NA	TRBJ2-5	ASSVVPAGGVGTQY
TRBV20-1	once	TRBJ2-1	SVAGGNTDTQF
TRBV10-3	NA	TRBJ2-7	AISGGTGHEQY
TRBV7-2	NA	TRBJ2-7	ASSVTGTGRFEQY
TRBV5-8	many	TRBJ2-7	ASSLAEGTNYEQY
TRBV5-8	many	TRBJ1-2	ASSFILGPNYGYT
TRBV18	NA	TRBJ1-2	ASSPPYGQDYGYT
TRBV2	many	TRBJ1-1	ASIGTEPNTEAF
TRBV19	NA	TRBJ1-2	ASRIEEAPFYGYT
TRBV14	NA	TRBJ1-2	ASSQATGVEGRGYT
TRBV19	NA	TRBJ1-4	ASSIGGRMTE
TRBV2	NA	TRBJ2-1	ASKVDRGFGEQF
TRBV12-3/TRBV12-4	NA	TRBJ1-5	ASSATGQLAYEH
TRBV7-7	NA	TRBJ2-7	ASSLDRSYEQY
TRBV7-6	NA	TRBJ1-1	ASSLGETQYFGPGITEAF
TRBV10-3	NA	TRBJ2-3	AISDVTGTSGASDTQY
TRBV10-2	NA	TRBJ1-2	ASNAGNGYT
TRBV6-5	few	TRBJ2-1	ASSLRGGASYNEQF
TRBV7-2	NA	TRBJ1-1	ASSRRQGGEAF
TRBV6-5	NA	TRBJ1-2	ASRTLQGYGYT
TRBV12-5	NA	TRBJ1-2	ASSPAGPQSYGYT
TRBV20-1	NA	TRBJ2-7	SARGWTEGQY
TRBV19	NA	TRBJ2-6	ASCLQGNAGANVLT
TRBV20-1	once	TRBJ2-7	SASLSPSGGQWRYEQY
TRBV7-8	many	TRBJ1-3	ASREGSLSGNTIY
TRBV20-1	many	TRBJ2-7	SARGTNHEQY
TRBV29-1	NA	TRBJ2-7	SVVSISSYEQY
TRBV11-3	NA	TRBJ2-3	ASSSPGQGPDTQY
TRBV20-1	NA	TRBJ2-5	SARGTGKQETQY
TRBV10-2	NA	TRBJ2-1	ASSDEGGLYNEQF
TRBV6-2/TRBV6-3	many	TRBJ2-7	ASREGPSSYEQY
TRBV7-8	many	TRBJ2-5	ASSLEAAVQETQY
TRBV19	NA	TRBJ1-1	ASKGDTEAF
TRBV2	once	TRBJ2-5	ASSDVSSGSRQY
TRBV24-1	NA	TRBJ2-5	ATSDQAGGRETQY
TRBV7-9	many	TRBJ2-7	ASSLGDSGGVKYEQY
TRBV19	NA	TRBJ1-5	ASSIEGVGNQPQH
TRBV19	NA	TRBJ2-6	AWSPLELSSGANVLT
TRBV2	many	TRBJ2-1	ASSDRGPYNEQF
TRBV3-1	few	TRBJ1-5	ASSQDLGRKDQPQH
TRBV20-1	NA	TRBJ1-1	SARGLPPEAF
TRBV20-1	NA	TRBJ2-7	SSGPYKEQY